A selection of T cell receptor beta chains follows, all from one sample in a study of cytomegalovirus exposure and HLA in healthy donors. The repertoire was sequenced with immunoSEQ multiplex PCR; TCRdb's copy has only in-frame clones and lacks some. The repertoire holds about 130,000 clones, with around 80% as singletons. The source material was PBMCs. These receptors originate from a man in his thirties or forties in good health and CMV-seropositive. Each CDR3 is given with its conserved first and last residue. A D gene is named only where the DNA matches it firmly. Size is stated for part of the rows, as once, few or many counts, or as a class when the clone is expanded.

cdr3_length d_call clone_size j_call v_call cdr3_nt cdr3_aa
13 . . TRBJ1-1 TRBV5-6 TGTGCCAGCAGGGGGAGGGTGAACACTGAAGCTTTCTTT CASRGRVNTEAFF
17 TRBD2 few TRBJ2-7 TRBV9 TGTGCCAGCAGCCCTAGGCCGGGGGGACTCCATTCCTACGAGCAGTACTTC CASSPRPGGLHSYEQYF
16 TRBD2 . TRBJ2-3 TRBV11-3 TGTGCCAGCAGCCGACTAGCGGGAGGGATCACAGATACGCAGTATTTT CASSRLAGGITDTQYF
15 . once TRBJ2-2 TRBV5-6 TGTGCCAGCAGCTTAGCGGTCCAGAACACCGGGGAGCTGTTTTTT CASSLAVQNTGELFF
16 . . TRBJ1-2 TRBV5-5 TGTGCCAGCAGCTTGGAGGCCCCGACAGGTTTCGGTGGCTACACCTTC CASSLEAPTGFGGYTF
13 TRBD1 few TRBJ1-3 TRBV6-1 TGTGCCAGCAGTGAGACAGGGGGAAACACCATATATTTT CASSETGGNTIYF
13 . . TRBJ2-7 TRBV7-9 TGTGCCAGCAGCTTTTCGACTAGTCCCGAGCAGTACTTC CASSFSTSPEQYF
16 TRBD1 . TRBJ1-1 TRBV5-1 TGCGCCAGCAGCCTACGACCGGGACAGGAGAACACTGAAGCTTTCTTT CASSLRPGQENTEAFF
14 . . TRBJ1-3 TRBV27 TGTGCCAGCATGGGTCGGAGGAGTGGAAACACCATATATTTT CASMGRRSGNTIYF
14 TRBD2 . TRBJ2-1 TRBV5-1 TGCGCCAGCAGCTGGACTAGCGGCTACAATGAGCAGTTCTTC CASSWTSGYNEQFF
12 . . TRBJ1-1 TRBV29-1 TGCAGCGTTTGGGCCTGGAACACTGAAGCTTTCTTT CSVWAWNTEAFF
14 . . TRBJ2-4 TRBV10-1 TGCGCCAGCAGTGAAGGAGAAGCCAAAAACATTCAGTACTTC CASSEGEAKNIQYF
15 TRBD1 . TRBJ2-5 TRBV2 TGTGCCAGCAGTGCGTTTACAGGGGGTCAAGAGACCCAGTACTTC CASSAFTGGQETQYF
16 TRBD2 once TRBJ2-7 TRBV5-1 TGCGCCAGCAGCGCTGGGGGAGGGGCATCGAAGGGCGAGCAGTACTTC CASSAGGGASKGEQYF
15 TRBD1 . TRBJ1-3 TRBV15 TGTGCCACCAGCAGACCCGGGACAGGGTCGGACACCATATATTTT CATSRPGTGSDTIYF
15 . many TRBJ2-1 TRBV9 TGTGCCAGCACCCCCAGAGACAGTTCCTACAATGAGCAGTTCTTC CASTPRDSSYNEQFF
16 TRBD2 . TRBJ2-2 TRBV6-6 TGTGCCAGCAGTTACGTGAGCGGGACCCACACCGGGGAGCTGTTTTTT CASSYVSGTHTGELFF
21 TRBD1 . TRBJ1-2 TRBV18 TGTGCCAGCTCATCCTACCCGGGACAGGAACATTGGGGTGTAGTCTCGGCTGGCTACACCTTC CASSSYPGQEHWGVVSAGYTF
16 TRBD1 . TRBJ2-1 TRBV14 TGTGCCAGCAGCCCCGTGATCCAGGGGGCTAGATATGAGCAGTTCTTC CASSPVIQGARYEQFF
12 . . TRBJ1-2 TRBV14 TGTGCCAGCAGCCCTGGGGGCCCTGGCTACACCTTC CASSPGGPGYTF
14 TRBD2 . TRBJ2-7 TRBV5-1 TGCGCCAGCACTTTAGCGGGGGCCTCCTACGAGCAGTACTTC CASTLAGASYEQYF
15 TRBD1 . TRBJ1-3 TRBV6-5 TGTGCCAGCAGTTACCAACAGGGGAGAGAAAACACCATATATTTT CASSYQQGRENTIYF
14 . . TRBJ1-1 TRBV2 TGTGCCAGCAGTGGTACATTCATGAACACTGAAGCTTTCTTT CASSGTFMNTEAFF
15 . . TRBJ2-1 TRBV27 TGTGCCAGCAGTTCTCTAGCGAGAGGGAGGAATGAGCAGTTCTTC CASSSLARGRNEQFF
14 . . TRBJ2-1 TRBV29-1 TGCAGCGTCCTAGGCCTGAGCTCCTACAATGAGCAGTTCTTC CSVLGLSSYNEQFF
16 TRBD1 once TRBJ2-7 TRBV27 TGTGCCAGCAGTTCTCCCAGGGACAGTCACTCCTACGAGCAGTACTTC CASSSPRDSHSYEQYF
14 . . TRBJ2-3 TRBV5-1 TGCGCCAGCAGGCAGGGGAGTAGCCCAGATACGCAGTATTTT CASRQGSSPDTQYF
11 . . TRBJ2-1 TRBV11-1 TGTGCCAGCAGCCCGGACAATGAGCAGTTCTTC CASSPDNEQFF
16 . . TRBJ1-1 TRBV7-9 TGTGCCAGCAGCTTATCGCCGAACTACATGAACACTGAAGCTTTCTTT CASSLSPNYMNTEAFF
15 TRBD2 . TRBJ2-1 TRBV5-1 TGCGCCAGCAGCTTGGGGACTAGCGGTAACAATGAGCAGTTCTTC CASSLGTSGNNEQFF
14 . . TRBJ1-4 TRBV19 TGTGCCAGTAGTAGGGGGGACCTCGGTGAAAAACTGTTTTTT CASSRGDLGEKLFF
14 . . TRBJ2-3 TRBV19 TGTGCCAGTAGTGTGACAGTTCTCACAGATACGCAGTATTTT CASSVTVLTDTQYF
16 TRBD1 . TRBJ2-1 TRBV4-3 TGCGCCAGCAGCCAAGATCCGGGGGACAGGGCCAATGAGCAGTTCTTC CASSQDPGDRANEQFF
15 . . TRBJ1-2 TRBV6-6 TGTGCCAGCAGTCCAGGACAGCCCGAAGGGTATGGCTACACCTTC CASSPGQPEGYGYTF
16 TRBD2 . TRBJ2-5 TRBV18 TGTGCCAGCTCACCCGTACTAGCGGGGGAGGGAGAGACCCAGTACTTC CASSPVLAGEGETQYF
14 TRBD1 . TRBJ1-2 TRBV30 TGTGCCTGGAGTGGGACAGGGCGATATCATGGCTACACCTTC CAWSGTGRYHGYTF
16 . once TRBJ2-3 TRBV10-3 TGTGCCATCAGTGAAGGAGCTAGCGTCCGCACAGATACGCAGTATTTT CAISEGASVRTDTQYF
15 . . TRBJ1-2 TRBV14 TGTGCCAGCAGCCAAGATAGGGCAGGGGAACATGGCTACACCTTC CASSQDRAGEHGYTF
15 . . TRBJ1-1 TRBV4-3 TGCGCCAGCAGCCAAGAGACAGCTTCGAACACTGAAGCTTTCTTT CASSQETASNTEAFF
17 TRBD2 . TRBJ2-1 TRBV18 TGTGCCAGCTCACCAGCGGGGGGGACTAGCGGGAGAAAAGAGCAGTTCTTC CASSPAGGTSGRKEQFF
15 TRBD1 once TRBJ2-5 TRBV25-1 TGTGCCAGCAGTGAGCCGCAGACAGGGCCCGAGACCCAGTACTTC CASSEPQTGPETQYF
13 . once TRBJ2-3 TRBV7-9 TGTGCCAGCAGCCCGCAGGTCACAGATACGCAGTATTTT CASSPQVTDTQYF
12 . . TRBJ2-7 TRBV7-9 TGTGCCAGCAGCTCCGCTACGGGGGAGCAGTACTTC CASSSATGEQYF
11 . . TRBJ2-1 TRBV25-1 TGTGCCAGCAGGGGACATGGGCAGCAGTTCTTC CASRGHGQQFF
14 . . TRBJ2-1 TRBV5-1 TGCGCCAGCAACCCCAGGGGTCTAGTGAATGAGCAGTTCTTC CASNPRGLVNEQFF
15 . . TRBJ2-6 TRBV5-1 TGCGCCAGCAAATCCAGGGCAGGTGGGGCCAACGTCCTGACTTTC CASKSRAGGANVLTF